The 10 T cell receptor beta chains below come from one sample, sequenced in a study of shared T cell receptors in the human thymus listed by TCRdb under 2021. The library was produced with the immunoSEQ multiplex PCR assay. The table was pulled from immuneACCESS by TCRdb, which kept in-frame rearrangements only. Such tables lose some clones; where checked, under half of the loss comes from unresolved V genes, and the rest has no known cause. In all, the sample holds roughly 660,000 clones, and around nine tenths of those were seen once. The ten largest clones capture around 0.01% of the sample. These data were likewise used in another study, on human thymus T cells.

Sequenced input: thymocytes. The receptors shown here come from a boy younger than two with a congenital heart defect. Donor details come from another sample of the same person, matched by shared clones.

The chain is built from TRBV19 and TRBJ2-6, with 8 bases that match TRBD1. Germline loops: CDR1 LNHDA, CDR2 SQIVND (reference sequence). V gave up 5 bases and J gave up 2 bases; unmatched junction bases: 5. The CDR3 length is 16 residues. Written as DNA, the CDR3 is TGTGCCAGTAGTGGTACAGGGGGTCCTGGGGCCAACGTCCTGACTTTC. Translation gives CASSGTGGPGANVLTF.

The chain employs TRBV27 and TRBJ1-1, with 7 positions matching TRBD1. Germline V CDR1 and CDR2: MNHEY, SMNVEV (reference sequence). The CDR3 sequence is 15 residues long. The junction had 7 bases not matched to a gene; V was cut back by 5 bases and J by 1 base. In nucleotides, the CDR3 is TGTGCCAGCAGTCATAACAGGGGTGCGAACACTGAAGCTTTCTTT. It is translated as CASSHNRGANTEAFF.

The V gene is TRBV5-4, the J gene TRBJ2-7; D is uncertain. The CDR3 runs 11 residues. CDR1 and CDR2 (germline): SGHNT, YYREEE (reference sequence). The ends were cut back, 2 bases at V and 5 bases at J, with 5 bases in the middle. The CDR3 is CASSFDNEQYF. The DNA for the CDR3 is TGTGCCAGCAGCTTCGACAACGAGCAGTACTTC.

J is TRBJ2-4 and V is TRBV30; 10 nucleotides line up with TRBD1. Per the germline V gene, CDR1 is GTSNPN and CDR2 is SVGIG (reference sequence). Trimming at V came to 4 bases and at J to 0 bases, leaving 12 bases not matched to a gene. CDR3 length: 18 amino acids. In DNA, the CDR3 is TGTGCCTGGATAGCATTTGGGACAGGGGAACCAGCCAAAAACATTCAGTACTTC. As protein: CAWIAFGTGEPAKNIQYF.

This chain connects TRBV9 to TRBJ2-3; no clear D. The CDR3 sequence is 16 residues long. Per germline, CDR1 SGDLS and CDR2 YYNGEE. V dropped 4 bases and J dropped 4 bases, with 19 bases sitting between them. CDR3 nucleotides: TGTGCCAGCAGCCCAACAAGAGCTTCTAGGCCAGATACGCAGTATTTT. This encodes CASSPTRASRPDTQYF.

The CDR3 spells CASSPDRAKNIQYF. CDR3 in DNA: TGCGCCAGCAGTCCCGACAGGGCCAAAAACATTCAGTACTTC. The chain recombines TRBV10-1 with TRBJ2-4, with D possibly TRBD1 on 6 matching bases. Trimming stripped 5 bases from V and 1 base from J, with 9 bases between. Germline V CDR1 and CDR2: WNHNN, SYGVQD (reference sequence). This CDR3 is 14 amino acids long.

The rearrangement links TRBV18 to TRBJ2-3; D unresolved. CDR3 length: 14 amino acids. Germline assignment: CDR1 KGHSH and CDR2 LQKENI. With 0 bases removed from V and 1 base from J, the gap between germline ends came to 5 bases. The CDR3: CASSPPPGTDTQYF. The CDR3 DNA is TGTGCCAGCTCACCACCTCCTGGCACAGATACGCAGTATTTT.

The gene calls are TRBV7-9 and TRBJ1-5, with 7 bases fitting TRBD1. The CDR3 is 16 residues long. The V gene's germline CDR1 is SEHNR and CDR2 FQNEAQ (reference sequence). V dropped 8 bases and J dropped 0; count of bases not matched to a gene: 10. The CDR3: CASPRSGGISNQPQHF. CDR3 coding DNA: TGTGCCAGCCCCCGGTCAGGGGGAATTAGCAATCAGCCCCAGCATTTT. The full variable domain, with the rest looked up from reference TRBV7-9 and TRBJ1-5, is DTGVSQNPRHKITKRGQNVTFRCDPISEHNRLYWYRQTLGQGPEFLTYFQNEAQLEKSRLLSDRFSAERPKGSFSTLEIQRTEQGDSAMYLCASPRSGGISNQPQHFGDGTRLSIL.

This clone was picked up a small number of times. V gene TRBV6-6 combines with J gene TRBJ1-1; tentatively, D is TRBD1 (5 bases). The V end lost 6 bases, the J end lost 0 bases, and 11 bases lay between the germline ends. The CDR3 spans 14 residues. The germline CDR1 and CDR2 sequences are MNHNY and SVGAGI (reference sequence). The DNA of the CDR3 is TGTGCCAGCAGCCCCAGGGATATGAACACTGAAGCTTTCTTT. Translation: CASSPRDMNTEAFF.

This clone has a handful of counts. V gene TRBV5-1 combines with J gene TRBJ1-3; 8 bases line up with TRBD1. CDR1 is SGHRS, CDR2 YFSETQ, per germline. The CDR3 runs 16 residues. Germline trimming cut 4 bases from V and 4 bases from J; bases unmatched to any gene: 10. CDR3 loop: CASSTGQGTWGNTIYF. In nucleotides, the CDR3 is TGCGCCAGCAGCACTGGACAGGGTACTTGGGGAAACACCATATATTTT. Using reference TRBV5-1 and TRBJ1-3 for the parts outside the CDR3, the full variable domain is KAGVTQTPRYLIKTRGQQVTLSCSPISGHRSVSWYQQTPGQGLQFLFEYFSETQRNKGNFPGRFSGRQFSNSRSEMNVSTLELGDSALYLCASSTGQGTWGNTIYFGEGSWLTVV.